A single sample gave rise to the 24 T cell receptor beta chains below, sequenced in a study of tumor-infiltrating lymphocytes in primary liver carcinoma. Researchers drew blood RNA from unsorted whole blood and extracted germline DNA as well. TCR beta cDNA was made from 500 ng total RNA with a constant-region primer. Nested multiplex PCR, run for three rounds with slightly modified ARM-PCR, yielded TCR beta libraries. Researchers ran the first two PCR rounds for roughly 10 cycles each with TRBV1-TRBV30 forward primers and a C-beta reverse primer. TCRdb used MiXCR to reprocess the multiplex PCR reads, holding one entry per CDR3 protein. The sample shows approximately 300,000 distinct CDR3 sequences, approximately 65% of them seen only once. The sample consisted of peripheral blood. All receptors come from a man aged 35 to 55 with primary liver carcinoma and hepatitis B virus infection.

A remark on this clonotype: One end of the junction is discordant with germline, which a read error may explain. The chain has TRBV11-1 and TRBJ2-5, with D possibly matching TRBD1 (5 bases). This CDR3 contains 14 residues. The germline V gene encodes CDR1 SGHAT and CDR2 FQDESV (reference sequence). The CDR3 nucleotides read TGTGCCAGTAGTTACTTCGACAGCCAAGAGACCCGGTACTTC. Amino acid sequence: CASSYFDSQETRYF.

This clonotype was recorded at least ten times. The V call is TRBV4-1, the J call TRBJ2-2; D gene uncertain. The CDR3 has 14 amino acids. The germline gives CDR1 MGHRA, CDR2 YSYEKL. The V gene lost 3 bases and the J gene lost 0 bases, with 5 bases spanning the gap. The CDR3: CASSHNANTGELFF. CDR3 nucleotides: TGCGCCAGCAGCCACAATGCGAACACCGGGGAGCTGTTTTTT.

In the case of this clonotype: The conserved final phenylalanine or tryptophan is absent from the CDR3, which likely points to a read error. V gene TRBV4-3 combines with J gene TRBJ2-2; weak D call: TRBD1 (5 bases). This CDR3 is 13 amino acids long. In germline, CDR1 is LGHNA, CDR2 YSLEER. V dropped 0 bases and J dropped 9 bases, with 8 bases sitting between them. This CDR3 reads CASSQDQGRELFL. In nucleotides, the CDR3 is TGCGCCAGCAGCCAAGATCAGGGTCGGGAGCTGTTTCTT.

Of note for this clonotype: A much larger clone sits a single nucleotide away, making a read error possible. The gene calls are TRBV14 and TRBJ2-1; unclear D gene. There are 13 residues in the CDR3. V was shortened by 0 bases and J by 8 bases, with 8 bases between the two germline ends. Germline loops: CDR1 SGHDN, CDR2 FVKESK. Written as DNA, the CDR3 is TGTGCCAGCAGCCAAGATATGAAGGATGAGCAGTTCTTC. It codes for CASSQDMKDEQFF.

This clonotype has a single count. An end of the junction does not agree with germline; a read error may underlie this. The rearrangement links TRBV29-1 to TRBJ2-7; maybe TRBD2 (5 bases). CDR1 and CDR2 from the germline V gene are SQVTM and ANQGSEA. CDR3 size: 13 residues. CDR3 loop: CGVIRSVPYEQYF. The CDR3 DNA is TGCGGCGTTATCCGTAGCGTCCCCTACGAGCAGTACTTC.

DNA for the CDR3: TGTGCCAGCAACGGAACAGGGGCAGAGACCCAGTACTTC. This gives the protein CASNGTGAETQYF. The V and J genes are TRBV11-2 and TRBJ2-5; 7 bases fit TRBD1. Germline V lookup: CDR1 SGHAT, CDR2 FQNNGV. This CDR3 is built from 13 residues. V lost 7 bases, J lost 4 bases, and 6 bases stayed unmatched.

A note on this clonotype: A read error may produce the germline difference seen at one junction end. The chain links TRBV5-1 to TRBJ1-2, with D possibly matching TRBD1 (6 bases). The CDR3 runs 15 residues. Germline assignment: CDR1 SGHRS and CDR2 YFSETQ. CDR3 DNA sequence: TGCGCCAGCAGCTTTACAGGGCATTCTAACTATGACTACACCTTC. This translates into CASSFTGHSNYDYTF.

The chain carries TRBV6-1 and TRBJ2-6; D uncertain. The CDR3 spans 17 residues. Germline lookup yields CDR1 MNHNS and CDR2 SASEGT. V lost 5 bases to trimming and J lost 0 bases, with 14 bases between them. CDR3 residues: CASSSGPKSSGANVLTF. CDR3 bases: TGTGCCAGCAGTAGTGGACCCAAGAGCTCTGGGGCCAACGTCCTGACTTTC.

Many counts were recorded for this clonotype. The chain joins TRBV11-2 to TRBJ2-1; TRBD2 agrees at 14 bases. Germline V gene lookup returns CDR1 SGHAT and CDR2 FQNNGV. After removal of 3 bases from V and 9 bases from J, the junction contained 4 bases not matched to a gene. The CDR3 sequence is 15 residues long. The CDR3 loop reads CASSLGLAGAGEQFF. In nucleotides, the CDR3 is TGTGCCAGCAGCTTGGGACTAGCGGGGGCGGGTGAGCAGTTCTTC.

V usage is TRBV10-3 and J usage is TRBJ2-7, with TRBD1 identical over 8 bases. Germline V lookup: CDR1 ENHRY, CDR2 SYGVKD. CDR3 length equals 14 residues. J gave up 4 bases and V 2 bases, and 4 bases lay outside the gene matches. CDR3 coding DNA: TGTGCCATCAGTGAGCTTGACAGGGGATACGAGCAGTACTTC. Translating gives CAISELDRGYEQYF.

Worth noting for this clonotype: At one of its ends the junction is not consistent with the germline gene, which may arise from a read error. The chain has TRBV4-2 and TRBJ2-7, with 10 bases fitting TRBD1. Germline CDR1 reads LGHNA; CDR2 reads YNFKEQ. The CDR3 consists of 15 residues. The CDR3 DNA reads as TGTGCCAGCAGTCAAGTTTCAGGACAGGGGGACGAGCAGTACTTC. As protein: CASSQVSGQGDEQYF.

This clonotype was seen more than once but under ten times. It may be a read error: a sequence one base away is much more abundant. V and J are TRBV6-5 and TRBJ2-1; tentative D call: TRBD2 (6 bases). V was shortened by 7 bases and J by 4 bases, with 14 bases between the two germline ends. CDR1 is MNHEY, CDR2 SVGAGI, per germline. This CDR3 is 14 amino acids long. CDR3 DNA sequence: TGTGCCAGCAATGCCGAGGAGGGTTACAATGAGCAGTTCTTC. It specifies CASNAEEGYNEQFF.

On this clonotype itself: This could be a read error, since a much larger clone is one nucleotide away. A read error is likely, as this CDR3 ends without the conserved phenylalanine or tryptophan. The chain uses TRBV6-1 and TRBJ1-5, with D tentatively TRBD1 (6 bases). The CDR3 sequence is 13 residues long. CDR1 and CDR2 from the germline V gene are MNHNS and SASEGT. V was shortened by 11 bases and J by 3 bases, with 14 bases between the two germline ends. The CDR3 bases are TGTGCCGCGTCCCAGGGGATCAATCAGCCCCAGCATCTT. It encodes CAASQGINQPQHL.

V gene TRBV4-2 combines with J gene TRBJ2-2; D uncertain. The CDR3 totals 15 residues. The germline V and J ends were trimmed by 3 bases and 2 bases, with 10 bases remaining between them. Germline V CDR1 and CDR2: LGHNA, YNFKEQ. The CDR3 reads CASSHDLRNTGELFF. The CDR3 nucleotides read TGTGCCAGCAGCCATGATCTCCGCAACACCGGGGAGCTGTTTTTT.

This chain uses TRBV5-4 with TRBJ2-2; D may be TRBD2 (6 bases). The CDR3 loop spans 12 amino acids. Germline V gives CDR1 SGHNT, CDR2 YYREEE (reference sequence). Trimming removed 4 bases from V and 7 bases from J, with 8 bases in between. CDR3 sequence reads: CASSVGGGELFF. The CDR3 DNA reads TGTGCCAGCAGCGTCGGGGGCGGGGAGCTGTTTTTT.

J is TRBJ1-5 and V is TRBV6-5; D ambiguous. CDR3 length equals 15 residues. V gave up 0 bases and J gave up 3 bases, with 9 bases separating them. Germline V CDR1 and CDR2: MNHEY, SVGAGI. This CDR3 reads CASSYSRQNNQPQHF. The CDR3 coding sequence is TGTGCCAGCAGTTACTCGAGGCAGAACAATCAGCCCCAGCATTTT.

For this clonotype: The conserved final phenylalanine or tryptophan is absent from the CDR3, which likely points to a read error. The chain has TRBV12-3 or TRBV12-4 and TRBJ1-5, with a weak D call TRBD1 (5 bases). Trimming removed 3 bases at V and 6 bases at J, with 12 bases between. The CDR3 runs to 14 residues. The CDR3 protein is CASSLAGSSQPQHY. In DNA form, the CDR3 reads TGTGCCAGCAGTTTGGCAGGGTCGAGTCAGCCCCAGCATTAT.

The rearrangement links TRBV11-2 to TRBJ2-6; maybe TRBD2 (5 bases). Trimming left V 4 bases short and J 1 base short, with 17 bases between. The CDR3 loop spans 18 amino acids. Germline V gives CDR1 SGHAT, CDR2 FQNNGV. As DNA, the CDR3 is TGTGCCAGCAGCTCCAGTAGGTGGGAGAGGTCTGGGGCCAACGTCCTGACTTTC. Its translation is CASSSSRWERSGANVLTF.

On this clonotype: Sequence at one end of the junction differs from germline and may be a read error. The chain uses TRBV4-2 and TRBJ2-5; D gene uncertain. The CDR3 covers 13 residues. Germline values: CDR1 LGHNA, CDR2 YNFKEQ. The CDR3 sequence: CASSLGRQETQCF. In nucleotides, the CDR3 is TGTGCCAGCAGCCTAGGGCGTCAAGAGACACAGTGCTTC.

To note about this clonotype: One end of the junction is discordant with germline, which a read error may explain. J is TRBJ1-1 and V is TRBV6-2 or TRBV6-3; D is possibly TRBD1 (5 bases). Germline CDR1 is MNHEY and CDR2 is SVGEGT. The CDR3 contains 14 residues. The CDR3 here is CASGYLAGNTEVFF. CDR3 DNA: TGTGCCAGCGGTTATCTGGCAGGGAACACTGAAGTTTTCTTT.

This clonotype has just a few counts. This chain joins TRBV5-1 and TRBJ2-5, with 14 bases identical to TRBD2. With V trimmed by 4 bases and J by 2 bases, 10 bases remained unmatched. CDR1 is SGHRS, CDR2 YFSETQ, per germline. The CDR3 has 18 residues. CDR3 amino acids: CASSTGLAGVPTQETQYF. The CDR3 DNA is TGCGCCAGCAGCACGGGACTAGCGGGAGTCCCGACACAAGAGACCCAGTACTTC.

The count of this clonotype is one. This chain links TRBV2 with TRBJ2-5; maybe TRBD2 (6 bases). This CDR3 has 14 residues. The ends were cut back, 3 bases at V and 7 bases at J, with 15 bases in the middle. Germline CDR1 reads SNHLY; CDR2 reads FYNNEI. The CDR3: CASSEEGFLGTQYF. As DNA, the CDR3 is TGTGCCAGCAGTGAGGAGGGGTTCCTAGGGACCCAGTACTTC.

This clonotype was observed once. Relative to the germline gene, one junction end is altered; a read error may explain this. The chain has TRBV11-3 and TRBJ1-4; 7 bases fit TRBD1. Looked up from germline, CDR1 is SGHNT and CDR2 is YENEEA. The CDR3 spans 16 residues. DNA of the CDR3: TGTGCCAGCAGCTATTGGACAGGTGCAACTAATGAAGAACTGTTTTTT. This gives the protein CASSYWTGATNEELFF.

This clonotype has a handful of counts. This chain links TRBV28 with TRBJ2-1; no clear D. CDR3 length: 14 amino acids. Trimming left V 5 bases short and J 8 bases short, with 16 bases between. Germline assignment: CDR1 MDHEN and CDR2 SYDVKM. CDR3 region: CASSRTYSRDEQFF. In nucleotides, the CDR3 is TGTGCCAGCAGTAGGACCTACTCTAGGGATGAGCAGTTCTTC.